This record concerns one T cell receptor (beta chain) sequence. Its antigen is unknown. Sequencing used immunoSEQ version 4 in survey mode. The data were produced by immunoSEQ multiplex PCR, yet TCRdb's version contains in-frame clones alone and is incomplete. Seen here are about 30,000 clones, approximately 80% observed once, and the top ten hold about 0.83%. The stimulus was lysate of CMV-infected fibroblasts, about 10 ug/mL. Memory cells lacking CD40L and CD69 with high CD45RO were sorted. Anti-CD28/CD49d costimulation, CD40-blocking antibody and enfuvirtide were given to CD8-depleted PBMCs for roughly 20 hours. The sample comes from a study of persistence of HIV-infected CD4 T cells. Findings and caveats of the study: Rare CMV-responding cells carrying HIV-1 proviruses were not analyzed separately for TCR. Proviral oligoclonality tracked with TCR oligoclonality within the same sorted cells.

The CDR3 covers 11 residues. V lost 8 bases and J lost 3, with 11 bases in between. Germline V lookup: CDR1 GTSNPN, CDR2 SVGIG (reference sequence). Here the sequenced sample was CD4+ T cells sorted from PBMCs after roughly 18-hour stimulation, taken from a patient who received antiretroviral therapy. This receptor was taken from an adult man with HIV who was CMV-seropositive. The chain recombines TRBV30 with TRBJ2-7, with D unclear. Written as DNA, the CDR3 is TGTGCCGGTGACCGAATCTACGAGCAGTACTTC. Amino acids: CAGDRIYEQYF.